The 16 T cell receptor beta chains reported below all come from one sample, sequenced in a study of shared clonotypes between healthy human individuals. Sequenced by immunoSEQ multiplex PCR; TCRdb stores in-frame clones only, minus some. The data hold about 1 million clones, with roughly 80% observed a single time. Sequences were obtained from memory CD4+ T cells sorted from blood. The subset is: CD45RA-negative fraction. These receptors were collected from a man aged 18 to 30 in good health.

Regarding this clone: Other DNA sequences in the same sample also yield this CDR3. This chain links TRBV29-1 with TRBJ2-7; D perhaps matches TRBD2 (6 bases). Germline V gene lookup returns CDR1 SQVTM and CDR2 ANQGSEA. The V gene lost 5 bases and the J gene lost 4 bases, with 12 bases spanning the gap. The CDR3 is 12 amino acids. Here the CDR3 reads CSVLRGSYEQYF. As DNA, the CDR3 is TGCAGCGTTCTTCGGGGGAGTTACGAGCAGTACTTC.

The rearrangement joins TRBV5-6 to TRBJ1-3, with no clear D. V was shortened by 1 base and J by 0 bases, with 8 bases between the two germline ends. This CDR3 region has 15 residues. Per the germline V gene, CDR1 is SGHDT and CDR2 is YYEEEE. CDR3 protein: CASSLRQHSGNTIYF. CDR3 bases: TGTGCCAGCAGCTTGAGGCAGCACTCTGGAAACACCATATATTTT.

This rearrangement joins TRBV5-5 to TRBJ1-2; perhaps TRBD1 as D (6 bases). Germline-derived CDR1 and CDR2 are SGHKS and YYEKEE (reference sequence). The CDR3 spans 13 residues. The V gene lost 4 bases and the J gene lost 7 bases, with 14 bases spanning the gap. The chain's CDR3 is CASSVTGKTGYTF. DNA for the CDR3: TGTGCCAGCAGCGTTACAGGGAAGACTGGCTACACCTTC.

The chain is built from TRBV2 and TRBJ2-5; TRBD2 aligns across 7 bases. The V segment lost 8 bases and the J segment 5 bases; nucleotides outside the gene matches: 11. Germline V CDR1 and CDR2: SNHLY, FYNNEI. CDR3 length equals 14 residues. Written as DNA, the CDR3 is TGTGCCAGCGCCTGGAGTGCTAGCGGTGAGACCCAGTACTTC. Protein sequence: CASAWSASGETQYF.

V gene TRBV11-2 combines with J gene TRBJ2-2, with 13 bases aligning to TRBD2. The CDR3 consists of 18 residues. V shed 3 bases, J shed 1 base, and the junction held 5 bases outside the gene matches. The germline V gene encodes CDR1 SGHAT and CDR2 FQNNGV. CDR3 residues: CASSFRLAGGMNTGELFF. The CDR3 nucleotides are TGTGCCAGCAGCTTTAGACTAGCGGGGGGAATGAACACCGGGGAGCTGTTTTTT.

CDR3 sequence: CASSQGSSGGPTQYF. CDR3 sequence (DNA): TGTGCCAGCAGCCAAGGGTCTAGCGGGGGCCCAACCCAGTACTTC. The rearrangement joins TRBV4-2 to TRBJ2-5; 10 bases are shared with TRBD2. Germline CDR1 reads LGHNA; CDR2 reads YNFKEQ. With V trimmed by 1 base and J by 8 bases, 7 bases remained unmatched. This CDR3 comprises 15 residues.

This chain joins TRBV19 and TRBJ1-5; D ambiguous. The V end was cut by 6 bases, the J end by 0 bases, with 12 bases between. The CDR3 spans 15 residues. In germline, CDR1 is LNHDA, CDR2 SQIVND (reference sequence). This CDR3 is CASSEFMISNQPQHF. In nucleotides, the CDR3 is TGTGCCAGTAGCGAGTTTATGATTAGCAATCAGCCCCAGCATTTT.

This clone was picked up one time. V is TRBV5-1 and J is TRBJ2-1, with 10 bases identical to TRBD2. V trimming: 4 bases; J trimming: 10 bases; junction bases outside the gene matches: 11. The CDR3 runs to 15 residues. CDR1 is SGHRS and CDR2 is YFSETQ in the germline V gene. The CDR3 here is CASSPTSGAKGEQFF. Written as DNA, the CDR3 is TGCGCCAGCAGCCCAACTAGCGGGGCTAAAGGGGAGCAGTTCTTC.

Concerning this clone itself: The sample contains more than one DNA sequence encoding this CDR3. The chain recombines TRBV5-1 with TRBJ2-5; the D gene is possibly TRBD1 (6 bases). Germline V gene data show CDR1 as SGHRS and CDR2 as YFSETQ. The V gene lost 5 bases and the J gene lost 2 bases, with 13 bases spanning the gap. The CDR3 is 14 amino acids. The CDR3 DNA sequence: TGCGCCAGCAGTTTCCGGGACACTCAAGAGACCCAGTACTTC. Its protein is CASSFRDTQETQYF.

The rearrangement links TRBV9 to TRBJ1-3; D is uncertain. This CDR3 contains 16 residues. V shed 0 bases and J shed 3 bases, with 13 bases lying between them. The germline V gene has CDR1 SGDLS and CDR2 YYNGEE. CDR3 bases: TGTGCCAGCAGCGTAGAAGGGCCAGCTAGTGGAAACACCATATATTTT. Translated: CASSVEGPASGNTIYF.

V is TRBV6-6 and J is TRBJ1-1; TRBD1 matches at 8 bases. Germline CDR1 MNHNY, CDR2 SVGAGI (reference sequence). The CDR3 loop spans 15 amino acids. J gave up 10 bases and V 5 bases, and 15 bases lay outside the gene matches. The CDR3 reads CASSQPDRVGLGAFF. In DNA, the CDR3 is TGTGCCAGCAGTCAGCCGGACAGGGTAGGGTTAGGAGCTTTCTTT.

This clone has more than one count but fewer than ten. V gene TRBV7-2 combines with J gene TRBJ2-3; 10 bases line up with TRBD2. Germline loops: CDR1 SGHTA, CDR2 FQGNSA. V lost 1 base and J lost 4; bases outside the gene matches: 8. The CDR3 has 17 amino acids. CDR3 bases: TGTGCCAGCAGCTTAGTCCCTAGCGGGAGTGGGGCAGATACGCAGTATTTT. Its translation: CASSLVPSGSGADTQYF.

The sample holds a few counts of this clone. V usage is TRBV2 and J usage is TRBJ1-1; the D gene is possibly TRBD1 (6 bases). This CDR3 is built from 13 residues. Per the germline V gene, CDR1 is SNHLY and CDR2 is FYNNEI. The V end lost 2 bases, the J end lost 10 bases, and 14 bases lay between the germline ends. The CDR3 sequence: CASSEQGQGVAFF. The CDR3 DNA is TGTGCCAGCAGTGAACAGGGACAAGGAGTAGCTTTCTTT.

The chain combines TRBV10-3 with TRBJ2-5, with D possibly being TRBD1 or TRBD2 (6 bases each). V was clipped by 6 bases and J by 2 bases, with 16 bases between them. The germline CDR1 and CDR2 sequences are ENHRY and SYGVKD. The CDR3 is 15 residues long. CDR3 in amino acids: CAIRLGEDSQETQYF. CDR3 DNA sequence: TGTGCCATCAGATTGGGGGAGGACAGTCAAGAGACCCAGTACTTC.

V usage is TRBV5-6 and J usage is TRBJ2-3; D not resolved. The CDR3 runs 12 residues. Looked up from germline, CDR1 is SGHDT and CDR2 is YYEEEE. Trimming removed 3 bases from V and 2 bases from J, with 4 bases in between. CDR3 sequence: CASSSNTDTQYF. CDR3 sequence (DNA): TGTGCCAGCAGCTCCAACACAGATACGCAGTATTTT.

The V and J genes are TRBV13 and TRBJ2-3; TRBD2 agrees at 14 bases. Germline V gene data show CDR1 as PRHDT and CDR2 as FYEKMQ (reference sequence). The CDR3 spans 18 residues. The V gene end was trimmed by 5 bases and the J gene end by 1 base; junction bases not matched to a gene: 8. CDR3 protein: CASSQTSGRARGTDTQYF. The CDR3 DNA follows: TGTGCCAGCAGCCAGACTAGCGGGAGGGCCCGCGGCACAGATACGCAGTATTTT. Combining the CDR3 with reference TRBV13 and TRBJ2-3 gives the whole variable domain AAGVIQSPRHLIKEKRETATLKCYPIPRHDTVYWYQQGPGQDPQFLISFYEKMQSDKGSIPDRFSAQQFSDYHSELNMSSLELGDSALYFCASSQTSGRARGTDTQYFGPGTRLTVL.